The 10 T cell receptor beta chains in this list originate from one sample, sequenced in a study of beta chain features in type 1 diabetes. General study results and limits: TCRB CDR3s from Type 1 diabetes patients were moderately but significantly shorter in all four CD4+ subsets.

These receptors' targets are unknown. Expressed TCRB transcripts were sequenced after all isolated RNA was converted to cDNA. Data came from immunoSEQ multiplex PCR; TCRdb stores just in-frame clones and leaves some out. The data show 160,000 or so clones, 6.5% to 10% seen once. Sequencing was performed on central memory CD4+ T cells from blood. The receptors shown here come from a woman between 18 and 30 years old with type 1 diabetes.

The chain combines TRBV28 with TRBJ2-1; the match to TRBD2 covers 11 bases. CDR1 and CDR2 from the germline V gene are MDHEN and SYDVKM. The CDR3 totals 15 residues. V trimming: 5 bases; J trimming: 10 bases; junction bases outside the gene matches: 10. This chain's CDR3 is CASSRLAGNSGEQFF. In DNA form, the CDR3 reads TGTGCCAGCAGTCGACTAGCGGGAAACTCTGGGGAGCAGTTCTTC.

Only a few counts were recorded for this clone. The chain carries TRBV18 and TRBJ1-5; D perhaps matches TRBD1 (5 bases). CDR1 is KGHSH, CDR2 LQKENI, per germline. This CDR3 comprises 15 residues. V was pared by 2 bases and J by 7 bases, with 15 bases between. The CDR3 DNA reads as TGTGCCAGCTCACCAACTCGGTCCCGACAGCAGCCCCAGCATTTT. Its protein is CASSPTRSRQQPQHF.

This clone has more than one count but fewer than ten. The V call is TRBV14, the J call TRBJ1-2; 9 bases agree with TRBD1. The CDR3 sequence is 13 residues long. After removal of 1 base from V and 7 bases from J, the junction contained 1 base not matched to a gene. Germline-derived CDR1 and CDR2 are SGHDN and FVKESK. CDR3 sequence reads: CASSQADRGGYTF. The CDR3 bases are TGTGCCAGCAGCCAAGCGGACAGGGGTGGCTACACCTTC. Full variable domain (outside the CDR3, taken from reference TRBV14 and TRBJ1-2): EAGVTQFPSHSVIEKGQTVTLRCDPISGHDNLYWYRRVMGKEIKFLLHFVKESKQDESGMPNNRFLAERTGGTYSTLKVQPAELEDSGVYFCASSQADRGGYTFGSGTRLTVV.

This clone was recorded a few times. V is TRBV5-1 and J is TRBJ1-1; the match to TRBD1 covers 8 bases. With V trimmed by 0 bases and J by 5 bases, 6 bases remained unmatched. This CDR3 comprises 15 residues. Germline-derived CDR1 and CDR2 are SGHRS and YFSETQ. CDR3 in DNA: TGCGCCAGCAGCTTGGCCACAGGGGGTGTTACTGAAGCTTTCTTT. This encodes CASSLATGGVTEAFF.

In this sample, this clone turned up a few times. This sample also contains other DNA sequences that code for the same CDR3. This sequence joins TRBV28 and TRBJ2-3, with TRBD1 matching 7 bases. Germline CDR1 is MDHEN and CDR2 is SYDVKM. CDR3 length equals 14 residues. The ends lost 6 bases at V and 2 bases at J; junction bases unmatched: 5. The CDR3 DNA reads as TGTGCCAGCAGCTGGGACAGTTCCACAGATACGCAGTATTTT. Encoded protein: CASSWDSSTDTQYF.

This sequence joins TRBV9 and TRBJ2-7, with 7 bases aligning to TRBD2. The CDR3 loop spans 14 amino acids. Per germline, CDR1 SGDLS and CDR2 YYNGEE. Trimming at V came to 0 bases and at J to 6 bases, leaving 6 bases not matched to a gene. CDR3 protein: CASSVASGMGEQYF. The CDR3 region has the DNA TGTGCCAGCAGCGTAGCGAGCGGGATGGGCGAGCAGTACTTC.

The table lists this clone with a few counts. This same CDR3 is encoded by further DNA sequences in the sample. This chain connects TRBV18 to TRBJ2-7, with D possibly matching TRBD1 (5 bases). Germline-derived CDR1 and CDR2 are KGHSH and LQKENI. V was trimmed by 2 bases and J by 2 bases, leaving 7 bases between them. The CDR3 is made up of 13 amino acids. For the CDR3, the DNA is TGTGCCAGCTCACCAGGGGCCCCCTACGAGCAGTACTTC. Translating gives CASSPGAPYEQYF.

This chain uses TRBV6-4 with TRBJ2-1, with D perhaps TRBD1 (6 bases). Trimming left V 3 bases short and J 3 bases short, with 12 bases between. Germline V gene data show CDR1 as MRHNA and CDR2 as SNTAGT. The CDR3 is made up of 15 amino acids. The DNA for the CDR3 is TGTGCCAGCAGTGAAACGGACAGTTTCTACAATGAGCAGTTCTTC. It yields the protein CASSETDSFYNEQFF.

The chain uses TRBV9 and TRBJ2-7; 7 bases match TRBD2. Germline V gene lookup returns CDR1 SGDLS and CDR2 YYNGEE. V lost 5 bases, J lost 0 bases, and 8 bases stayed unmatched. The CDR3 spans 15 residues. CDR3 protein: CASSPAASGSYEQYF. In DNA form, the CDR3 reads TGTGCCAGCAGTCCCGCTGCTAGCGGCTCCTACGAGCAGTACTTC.

This clone turned up a few times. The chain uses TRBV27 and TRBJ1-2; weak D call: TRBD1 (5 bases). CDR3 size: 14 residues. Deletions cut 4 bases from V and 8 bases from J, with 17 bases between. Per the germline V gene, CDR1 is MNHEY and CDR2 is SMNVEV (reference sequence). CDR3 protein: CASSSYPPGIGYTF. The CDR3 DNA is TGTGCCAGCAGTTCTTACCCCCCAGGGATCGGCTACACCTTC.